Each of the 30 T cell receptor beta chains below was sequenced from the same sample in a study of breast tumors, draining lymph nodes, adjacent tissues. MiXCR, run by TCRdb on the multiplex PCR reads, gives a single entry per CDR3 protein. The sample includes 60,000 to 75,000 distinct CDR3 sequences, 45% to 65% of them seen just once. Sequencing was performed on breast tumor tissue. The receptors come from a female donor with breast cancer. Some clones in this sample may be carry-over from other donors' samples.

The CDR3 reads CASSVWERGGTDTQYF. The CDR3, as DNA: TGTGCCAGCAGCGTTTGGGAGCGGGGGGGCACAGATACGCAGTATTTT. This chain joins TRBV9 and TRBJ2-3; 9 bases agree with TRBD2. The CDR3 sequence is 16 residues long. The germline gives CDR1 SGDLS, CDR2 YYNGEE. Trimming removed 2 bases from V and 1 base from J; junction bases left unmatched: 5.

This clonotype was observed many times. The V gene is TRBV2, the J gene TRBJ2-1; 7 nucleotides agree with TRBD1. J lost 7 bases, V lost 6 bases, and 12 bases had no gene match. The CDR3 runs to 15 residues. Germline V CDR1 and CDR2: SNHLY, FYNNEI. CDR3 sequence reads: CASRTRTGTANEQFF. The CDR3 DNA reads TGTGCCAGCAGGACCCGGACAGGAACGGCGAATGAGCAGTTCTTC.

This clonotype was counted ten times or more. CDR3: CASSRRDSQGGTGELFF. The CDR3 coding sequence is TGTGCCAGCAGCCGCCGGGACTCCCAAGGGGGGACCGGGGAGCTGTTTTTT. The V gene is TRBV9, the J gene TRBJ2-2; perhaps D is TRBD1 or TRBD2 (6 bases each). CDR1 and CDR2 (germline): SGDLS, YYNGEE. The CDR3 is made up of 17 amino acids. The ends were cut back, 4 bases at V and 5 bases at J, with 21 bases in the middle.

The J gene is TRBJ2-1, the V gene TRBV29-1, with D unresolved. The germline gives CDR1 SQVTM, CDR2 ANQGSEA. V lost 4 bases and J lost 0, with 7 bases in between. The CDR3 contains 13 residues. The chain's CDR3 is CSVVYYSYNEQFF. The CDR3 nucleotides are TGCAGCGTTGTTTACTACTCCTACAATGAGCAGTTCTTC.

This clonotype was found many times. A much bigger clone sits one base away, suggesting this may be a read error. The genes are TRBV6-5 and TRBJ2-5; a weak D match, TRBD2 (7 bases). The CDR3 covers 17 residues. Trimming cost V 6 bases and J 4 bases, with 24 bases left between them. Germline lookup yields CDR1 MNHEY and CDR2 SVGAGI. The CDR3 coding sequence is TGTGCCAGCAGACTAGACGCGCGGGGGCAAGAGGGAGAGACCCAGTACTTC. Translating it yields CASRLDARGQEGETQYF.

This sequence joins TRBV11-2 and TRBJ2-1; the match to TRBD2 covers 12 bases. V gave up 1 base and J gave up 9 bases; unmatched junction bases: 19. This CDR3 comprises 20 residues. Looked up from germline, CDR1 is SGHAT and CDR2 is FQNNGV. DNA for the CDR3: TGTGCCAGCAGCTTAGTCGGGAGTGGGCTAGCGGGAGGGGATAGTGGTGAGCAGTTCTTC. This sequence encodes CASSLVGSGLAGGDSGEQFF.

The CDR3 DNA follows: TGCAGTGCTAGAGTGACAGGGGTCTATGGCTACACCTTC. It specifies CSARVTGVYGYTF. The chain joins TRBV20-1 to TRBJ1-2, with 8 positions matching TRBD1. Per the germline V gene, CDR1 is DFQATT and CDR2 is SNEGSKA (reference sequence). The CDR3 loop spans 13 amino acids. The trim removed 1 base at V and 4 bases at J, leaving 2 bases unmatched.

The chain combines TRBV7-9 with TRBJ2-1, with D tentatively TRBD1 (7 bases). CDR1 is SEHNR and CDR2 is FQNEAQ in the germline V gene (reference sequence). The CDR3 contains 20 residues. V was pared by 3 bases and J by 6 bases, with 30 bases between. CDR3 sequence reads: CASSFRRASTDTQGGNEQFF. The DNA for the CDR3 is TGTGCCAGCAGCTTTAGGAGGGCTAGCACAGATACGCAGGGGGGCAATGAGCAGTTCTTC. The variable domain in full, with the rest retrieved from reference TRBV7-9 and TRBJ2-1, is DTGVSQNPRHKITKRGQNVTFRCDPISEHNRLYWYRQTLGQGPEFLTYFQNEAQLEKSRLLSDRFSAERPKGSFSTLEIQRTEQGDSAMYLCASSFRRASTDTQGGNEQFFGPGTRLTVL.

The chain joins TRBV20-1 to TRBJ1-2; D perhaps matches TRBD1 (6 bases). V shed 1 base and J shed 1 base, with 22 bases lying between them. The germline V gene has CDR1 DFQATT and CDR2 SNEGSKA (reference sequence). There are 18 residues in the CDR3. The CDR3 is CSARAVRIRAGDNYGYTF. The CDR3 DNA is TGCAGTGCTAGAGCAGTACGAATCCGGGCAGGGGATAACTATGGCTACACCTTC.

This clonotype has at least ten counts. A much larger clone differs by one base, so this may be a read error. This chain uses TRBV20-1 with TRBJ2-7; tentative D call: TRBD2 (6 bases). Germline V gives CDR1 DFQATT, CDR2 SNEGSKA (reference sequence). The CDR3 extends over 14 amino acids. DNA for the CDR3: TGCAGTGCTAGAGCCCCGACTAGTTCCTCCGAGCAGTACTTC. As protein: CSARAPTSSSEQYF.

The chain combines TRBV20-1 with TRBJ2-5; 11 positions agree with TRBD2. The CDR3 consists of 14 residues. V trimming: 6 bases; J trimming: 7 bases; junction bases outside the gene matches: 10. Germline V gives CDR1 DFQATT, CDR2 SNEGSKA (reference sequence). CDR3 in DNA: TGCAGTGCAAGCCCACTAGCGGGGGAAGCGACCCAGTACTTC. Its protein is CSASPLAGEATQYF.

Ten or more counts support this clonotype. The rearrangement uses TRBV10-3 and TRBJ2-2, with 7 bases matching TRBD2. V was pared by 3 bases and J by 3 bases, with 1 base of the junction left unmatched. Germline CDR1 and CDR2: ENHRY and SYGVKD. The CDR3 spans 14 residues. The CDR3 is CAISDAGDTGELFF. In nucleotides, the CDR3 is TGTGCCATCAGTGACGCGGGGGACACCGGGGAGCTGTTTTTT.

This clonotype was counted many times. This chain joins TRBV7-6 and TRBJ1-4, with 10 bases aligning to TRBD1. V lost 1 base and J lost 7; bases outside the gene matches: 3. Germline-derived CDR1 and CDR2 are SGHVS and FNYEAQ. The CDR3 length is 15 residues. DNA for the CDR3: TGTGCCAGCAGCTTAGGACAGGGGGCGGGTGAAAAACTGTTTTTT. Translation gives CASSLGQGAGEKLFF.

The chain is built from TRBV7-2 and TRBJ1-6; D is undetermined. Germline assignment: CDR1 SGHTA and CDR2 FQGNSA. Trimming left V 5 bases short and J 2 bases short, with 1 base between. This CDR3 region has 12 residues. CDR3 loop: CASSAYNSPLHF. CDR3 in DNA: TGTGCCAGCAGCGCCTATAATTCACCCCTCCACTTT.

A single count supports this clonotype. This chain connects TRBV7-4 to TRBJ1-6; 7 positions match TRBD1. The CDR3 has 14 residues. Germline V CDR1 and CDR2: SGHVT, SQSDAQ. The junction had 7 bases not matched to a gene; V was cut back by 5 bases and J by 9 bases. CDR3 residues: CASSISGTASPLHF. Here the CDR3 DNA reads TGTGCCAGCAGCATCTCCGGGACAGCTTCACCCCTCCACTTT.

The chain is built from TRBV29-1 and TRBJ1-1; D is unresolved. The V end was cut by 7 bases, the J end by 5 bases, with 17 bases between. CDR1 is SQVTM and CDR2 is ANQGSEA in the germline V gene. The CDR3 extends over 13 amino acids. CDR3 protein: CSAGGRSGTEAFF. CDR3 DNA: TGCAGCGCCGGTGGTCGCTCGGGGACTGAAGCTTTCTTT.

This clonotype was picked up one time. The chain has TRBV6-9 and TRBJ1-6; D unclear. V was clipped by 10 bases and J by 1 base, with 11 bases between them. There are 14 residues in the CDR3. Per germline, CDR1 MNHGY and CDR2 SVAAGI. The CDR3 is CATLTGSYNSPLHF. The CDR3 DNA is TGTGCCACGCTCACGGGATCCTATAATTCACCCCTCCACTTT.

The chain has TRBV19 and TRBJ1-6; TRBD1 matches at 8 bases. After removal of 10 bases from V and 6 bases from J, the junction contained 2 bases not matched to a gene. The CDR3 loop spans 12 amino acids. CDR1 and CDR2 (germline): LNHDA, SQIVND (reference sequence). CDR3 protein: CATGTGNSPLHF. The DNA of the CDR3 is TGTGCCACCGGGACAGGTAATTCACCCCTCCACTTT.

This clonotype was counted at least ten times. The rearrangement joins TRBV20-1 to TRBJ2-7, with 7 nucleotides matching TRBD1. With V trimmed by 2 bases and J by 3 bases, 10 bases remained unmatched. Germline values: CDR1 DFQATT, CDR2 SNEGSKA (reference sequence). This CDR3 spans 15 amino acids. Here the CDR3 DNA reads TGCAGTGCTAGAAATTACAGGGGAAGGGACTACGAGCAGTACTTC. Translation: CSARNYRGRDYEQYF.

This sequence joins TRBV12-3 or TRBV12-4 and TRBJ1-4; D gene unclear. Trimming shortened V by 8 bases and J by 5 bases, and 3 bases separated the two germline ends. The CDR3 contains 10 residues. CDR3 in DNA: TGTGCCAGCGGGAATGAAAAACTGTTTTTT. This translates into CASGNEKLFF.

This clonotype was picked up many times. The chain carries TRBV5-8 and TRBJ2-1; D is ambiguous. CDR1 is SGHTS, CDR2 YDEGEE, per germline. The CDR3 extends over 15 amino acids. Trimming shortened V by 0 bases and J by 3 bases, and 10 bases separated the two germline ends. The CDR3 here is CASSLAVGNYNEQFF. In DNA form, the CDR3 reads TGTGCCAGCAGCTTGGCCGTAGGGAACTACAATGAGCAGTTCTTC.

The J gene is TRBJ2-1, the V gene TRBV28; TRBD1 matches at 7 bases. The V segment lost 1 base and the J segment 9 bases; nucleotides outside the gene matches: 9. The length of the CDR3 is 15 residues. Germline assignment: CDR1 MDHEN and CDR2 SYDVKM. In DNA, the CDR3 is TGTGCCAGCAGTTTATCGACAGGGCCCGTTAGTGAGCAGTTCTTC. Translating it yields CASSLSTGPVSEQFF.

The chain has TRBV27 and TRBJ2-7, with TRBD2 matching 15 bases. The CDR3 has 20 residues. V shed 5 bases, J shed 2 bases, and the junction held 16 bases outside the gene matches. Germline CDR1 is MNHEY and CDR2 is SMNVEV (reference sequence). The chain's CDR3 is CASSTWPGLAGGGYAYEQYF. The CDR3 nucleotides are TGTGCCAGCAGTACGTGGCCGGGACTAGCGGGAGGAGGGTACGCCTACGAGCAGTACTTC.

Only a few counts were recorded for this clonotype. For the CDR3, the DNA is TGTGCCAGCAGCTTGTACGGGGTGACTGAAGCTTTCTTT. It encodes CASSLYGVTEAFF. V and J are TRBV5-4 and TRBJ1-1; D unclear. V was shortened by 1 base and J by 5 bases, with 9 bases between the two germline ends. The CDR3 is 13 residues long. The germline V gene has CDR1 SGHNT and CDR2 YYREEE (reference sequence).

This clonotype was counted many times. The chain joins TRBV7-9 to TRBJ2-6, with D unresolved. Germline V gene data show CDR1 as SEHNR and CDR2 as FQNEAQ (reference sequence). The CDR3 covers 15 residues. V lost 5 bases to trimming and J lost 0 bases, with 8 bases between them. CDR3 nucleotide sequence: TGTGCCAGCAGCCTCTTCACCTCTGGGGCCAACGTCCTGACTTTC. Its translation is CASSLFTSGANVLTF.

CDR3 residues: CASSAGLLSSGNTIYF. CDR3 in DNA: TGTGCCAGCAGCGCGGGACTTCTCAGCTCTGGAAACACCATATATTTT. The chain joins TRBV9 to TRBJ1-3; tentatively, D is TRBD1 (5 bases). Germline V gene lookup returns CDR1 SGDLS and CDR2 YYNGEE. V was shortened by 3 bases and J by 0 bases, with 13 bases between the two germline ends. The CDR3 spans 16 residues.

On this clonotype itself: A junction boundary mismatches the germline segment, possibly from a read error. The V and J genes are TRBV7-3 and TRBJ1-4; D gene unclear. Germline CDR1 and CDR2: SGHTA and FQGTGA. This CDR3 comprises 15 residues. CDR3 region: CASSSSGLTGEKLLF. The CDR3 nucleotides are TGTGCCAGCAGCTCCTCGGGGTTGACGGGTGAAAAACTGCTTTTT.

This clonotype was counted many times. The chain is built from TRBV12-3 or TRBV12-4 and TRBJ1-5, with D uncertain. There are 14 residues in the CDR3. V lost 5 bases and J 0 bases, leaving 8 bases between the germline ends. The CDR3 protein is CASSKTNSNQPQHF. CDR3 nucleotides: TGTGCCAGCAGTAAGACAAATAGCAATCAGCCCCAGCATTTT.

The chain combines TRBV9 with TRBJ2-2; D unclear. V was trimmed by 4 bases and J by 0 bases, leaving 10 bases between them. The CDR3 runs 15 residues. The V gene's germline CDR1 is SGDLS and CDR2 YYNGEE. The CDR3 nucleotides are TGTGCCAGCAGCCTGTGGGCATCGAACACCGGGGAGCTGTTTTTT. Protein: CASSLWASNTGELFF.

Comment on this clonotype: No DNA is shown, since the ends of the CDR3 on it are uncertain; the CDR3 is the one TCRdb lists. This chain connects TRBV5-5 to TRBJ2-2; TRBD1, as called in the table, went unchecked against the DNA. CDR1 SGHKS and CDR2 YYEKEE come from the germline V gene (reference sequence). Ends included, the CDR3 has 21 residues. CDR3 residues: CASSLAGGSRGLHLRFGELFF.